These 21 T cell receptor beta chains were sequenced from one sample in a study of control samples from healthy donors and cancer patients. The table came from immunoSEQ multiplex PCR; TCRdb's copy has only in-frame clones and leaves some out. This sample has about 31,000 clones, with approximately 94% found just once. The source material was blood. The receptors were sampled from a man in his 60s in good health.

The chain combines TRBV27 with TRBJ1-2, with D possibly matching TRBD1 (6 bases). CDR1 MNHEY and CDR2 SMNVEV come from the germline V gene (reference sequence). The germline V and J ends were trimmed by 4 bases and 8 bases, with 17 bases remaining between them. The CDR3 is 14 residues long. Here the CDR3 reads CASSSGASGRGYTF. CDR3 DNA: TGTGCCAGCAGTTCAGGGGCCTCCGGGCGGGGCTACACCTTC.

CDR3 DNA: TGTGCCAGCAGTGCCGGGACAGGGGCCGCAAAGCGAGCTTTCTTT. Its translation is CASSAGTGAAKRAFF. The chain is built from TRBV6-2 or TRBV6-3 and TRBJ1-1, with 10 bases identical to TRBD1. Germline V gene sequence: CDR1 MNHEY, CDR2 SVGEGT. The CDR3 is 15 residues long. Unmatched junction bases numbered 13, after V lost 5 bases and J lost 10 bases.

The chain is built from TRBV18 and TRBJ1-1; 8 positions match TRBD1. J was trimmed by 1 base and V by 5 bases; bases with no gene match: 3. Germline V gene lookup returns CDR1 KGHSH and CDR2 LQKENI. The CDR3 is made up of 14 amino acids. The CDR3 region is CASSATGANTEAFF. CDR3 DNA: TGTGCCAGCTCAGCGACAGGGGCGAACACTGAAGCTTTCTTT.

The V gene is TRBV28, the J gene TRBJ1-1; D is unclear. Germline V gene data show CDR1 as MDHEN and CDR2 as SYDVKM. CDR3 length: 11 amino acids. Trimming removed 7 bases at V and 8 bases at J, with 11 bases between. The DNA for the CDR3 is TGTGCCAGCACTGGAGTAGCGGAAGCTTTCTTT. Its protein is CASTGVAEAFF.

The chain is built from TRBV6-6 and TRBJ1-5; maybe TRBD1 (5 bases). The germline gives CDR1 MNHNY, CDR2 SVGAGI (reference sequence). This CDR3 contains 16 residues. Trimming took off 1 base at V and 1 base at J, with 11 bases between the two ends. The CDR3 nucleotides read TGTGCCAGCAGTTACTTCAGGGACGTCAGCAATCAGCCCCAGCATTTT. Amino acids: CASSYFRDVSNQPQHF.

The chain uses TRBV7-9 and TRBJ2-7; D is perhaps TRBD2 (5 bases). There are 14 residues in the CDR3. Germline V gene sequence: CDR1 SEHNR, CDR2 FQNEAQ (reference sequence). Trimming took 5 bases from V and 2 from J, leaving 13 bases between them. For the CDR3, the DNA is TGTGCCAGCAGCCGGGGAGAAAATGCCTACGAGCAGTACTTC. Encoded protein: CASSRGENAYEQYF. The whole variable domain, filled in from reference TRBV7-9 and TRBJ2-7, reads DTGVSQNPRHKITKRGQNVTFRCDPISEHNRLYWYRQTLGQGPEFLTYFQNEAQLEKSRLLSDRFSAERPKGSFSTLEIQRTEQGDSAMYLCASSRGENAYEQYFGPGTRLTVT.

The V and J genes are TRBV18 and TRBJ2-1; 9 positions match TRBD1. Germline V gene lookup returns CDR1 KGHSH and CDR2 LQKENI. After removal of 3 bases from V and 4 bases from J, the junction contained 7 bases not matched to a gene. CDR3 length: 16 amino acids. The CDR3 is CASSPTRDRVYNEQFF. The CDR3 DNA reads TGTGCCAGCTCACCTACCCGGGACAGGGTGTACAATGAGCAGTTCTTC. The complete variable domain, with remaining parts taken from reference TRBV18 and TRBJ2-1, reads NAGVMQNPRHLVRRRGQEARLRCSPMKGHSHVYWYRQLPEEGLKFMVYLQKENIIDESGMPKERFSAEFPKEGPSILRIQQVVRGDSAAYFCASSPTRDRVYNEQFFGPGTRLTVL.

This clone has more than one count but fewer than ten. The chain recombines TRBV7-8 with TRBJ2-1, with 16 bases fitting TRBD2. With V trimmed by 7 bases and J by 1 base, 10 bases remained unmatched. The germline V gene has CDR1 SGHVS and CDR2 FQNEAQ. This CDR3 contains 19 residues. The CDR3 spells CASTRLGLAGGRSYNEQFF. In DNA form, the CDR3 reads TGTGCCAGCACAAGATTGGGACTAGCGGGGGGGAGATCCTACAATGAGCAGTTCTTC.

CDR3 nucleotide sequence: TGTGCCAGCAGCTTAGGGACAGGGGTGGACACTGAAGCTTTCTTT. This translates into CASSLGTGVDTEAFF. The rearrangement joins TRBV11-2 to TRBJ1-1; 9 nucleotides match TRBD1. CDR1 is SGHAT and CDR2 is FQNNGV in the germline V gene. After removal of 1 base from V and 3 bases from J, the junction contained 3 bases not matched to a gene. The CDR3 consists of 15 residues. The full variable domain, completed using reference TRBV11-2 and TRBJ1-1, is EAGVAQSPRYKIIEKRQSVAFWCNPISGHATLYWYQQILGQGPKLLIQFQNNGVVDDSQLPKDRFSAERLKGVDSTLKIQPAKLEDSAVYLCASSLGTGVDTEAFFGQGTRLTVV.

CDR3 nucleotides: TGTGCCAGCAGCCTGATGGAGACCCAGTACTTC. It is translated as CASSLMETQYF. The chain carries TRBV7-9 and TRBJ2-5; no definite D call. The V end was cut by 5 bases, the J end by 5 bases, with 6 bases between. The CDR3 totals 11 residues. Germline CDR1 SEHNR, CDR2 FQNEAQ (reference sequence).

This clone was detected a few times. This chain joins TRBV2 and TRBJ2-7; possibly TRBD2 for D (6 bases). Germline V lookup: CDR1 SNHLY, CDR2 FYNNEI. This CDR3 is 14 amino acids long. Trimming took off 6 bases at V and 1 base at J, with 13 bases between the two ends. The CDR3 DNA sequence: TGTGCCAGCAGGCGGGACGGAGCTTCCTACGAGCAGTACTTC. It codes for CASRRDGASYEQYF.

V usage is TRBV7-2 and J usage is TRBJ2-2; a weak D match, TRBD1 (5 bases). This CDR3 spans 15 amino acids. Trimming left V 5 bases short and J 2 bases short, with 12 bases between. CDR1 and CDR2 from the germline V gene are SGHTA and FQGNSA. This CDR3 reads CASSPSRVNTGELFF. CDR3 nucleotide sequence: TGTGCCAGCAGCCCATCCAGGGTAAACACCGGGGAGCTGTTTTTT.

The J gene is TRBJ1-5, the V gene TRBV28; D unclear. This CDR3 has 15 residues. With 2 bases removed from V and 6 bases from J, the gap between germline ends came to 14 bases. CDR1 is MDHEN and CDR2 is SYDVKM in the germline V gene. CDR3 sequence: CASSLIKGSGQPQHF. The DNA of the CDR3 is TGTGCCAGCAGTTTAATAAAAGGGTCGGGTCAGCCCCAGCATTTT.

This clone appeared once. The V call is TRBV29-1, the J call TRBJ2-1; no reliable D call. V was shortened by 3 bases and J by 9 bases, with 6 bases between the two germline ends. In germline, CDR1 is SQVTM, CDR2 ANQGSEA. The CDR3 contains 10 residues. CDR3 sequence (DNA): TGCAGCGTTGATTCACTTGAGCAGTTCTTC. Its protein is CSVDSLEQFF.

This clone was seen once. The rearrangement uses TRBV7-2 and TRBJ1-1, with D maybe TRBD1 (6 bases). This CDR3 spans 14 amino acids. CDR1 is SGHTA and CDR2 is FQGNSA in the germline V gene. V dropped 6 bases and J dropped 4 bases, with 15 bases sitting between them. CDR3 loop: CASSILSTGTEAFF. Here the CDR3 DNA reads TGTGCCAGCAGTATCCTATCGACAGGCACTGAAGCTTTCTTT.

The J gene is TRBJ1-1, the V gene TRBV19; no clear D gene. The length of the CDR3 is 16 residues. Germline V gives CDR1 LNHDA, CDR2 SQIVND (reference sequence). Trimming pared 5 bases from V and 0 bases from J, leaving 16 bases between. CDR3 DNA: TGTGCCAGTAGTCTACTGGACGGCGCGATGAACACTGAAGCTTTCTTT. Amino acid sequence: CASSLLDGAMNTEAFF.

In the case of this clone: The junction departs from the called germline gene at one end, perhaps through a read error. The chain recombines TRBV5-5 with TRBJ1-5, with D possibly being TRBD1 (6 bases). The CDR3 contains 15 residues. Germline V gene data show CDR1 as SGHKS and CDR2 as YYEKEE (reference sequence). The CDR3 DNA reads as TGTGCCCGCAGCTCGGACGGGGGGGGGCATCAGCCCCAGCATTTT. As protein: CARSSDGGGHQPQHF.

Points on this clone: Other DNA sequences within the sample encode an identical CDR3. The J gene is TRBJ2-7, the V gene TRBV5-1; the D gene is possibly TRBD1 (6 bases). The CDR3 has 13 amino acids. The germline V gene encodes CDR1 SGHRS and CDR2 YFSETQ. V lost 9 bases and J 2 bases, leaving 15 bases between the germline ends. The CDR3 DNA reads TGCGCCACGGCCCGACAGGAAACCTACGAGCAGTACTTC. Translating gives CATARQETYEQYF.

The chain uses TRBV6-5 and TRBJ1-2; no clear D gene. The CDR3 is made up of 13 amino acids. V was clipped by 7 bases and J by 1 base, with 10 bases between them. The germline gives CDR1 MNHEY, CDR2 SVGAGI. Here the CDR3 DNA reads TGTGCCAGCACCGTACAAAATAACTATGGCTACACCTTC. This translates into CASTVQNNYGYTF.

This chain joins TRBV6-5 and TRBJ2-7; TRBD1 matches 8 bases. CDR1 and CDR2 (germline): MNHEY, SVGAGI. V shed 6 bases, J shed 0 bases, and the junction held 7 bases outside the gene matches. The CDR3 loop spans 15 amino acids. The CDR3 coding sequence is TGTGCCAGCAGATACCTCGGACAGGGCTCCTACGAGCAGTACTTC. This translates into CASRYLGQGSYEQYF.

This chain connects TRBV7-9 to TRBJ1-1; tentatively, D is TRBD1 (5 bases). Per the germline V gene, CDR1 is SEHNR and CDR2 is FQNEAQ (reference sequence). V was trimmed by 5 bases and J by 0 bases, leaving 7 bases between them. CDR3 length equals 13 residues. CDR3 in DNA: TGTGCCAGCAGCCCCAGGGTGAACACTGAAGCTTTCTTT. It specifies CASSPRVNTEAFF. The whole variable domain, remainder taken from reference TRBV7-9 and TRBJ1-1, is DTGVSQNPRHKITKRGQNVTFRCDPISEHNRLYWYRQTLGQGPEFLTYFQNEAQLEKSRLLSDRFSAERPKGSFSTLEIQRTEQGDSAMYLCASSPRVNTEAFFGQGTRLTVV.